This TCR beta chain was sequenced for a study of monozygotic twins with inflammatory bowel disease. A remark on this clonotype: Its antigen remains unidentified.

Reprocessing the 5' RACE reads, TCRdb reports a single entry for every CDR3 protein and omits DNA. This sample's clone table lists 350,000 to 500,000 distinct CDR3 sequences. The germline gives CDR1 SGHTA, CDR2 FQGNSA. This CDR3 comprises 14 residues. Study-wide results and limits: Inverse Simpson values showed less TCRbeta diversity in IBD patients than in their healthy co-twins.

The chain is built from TRBV7-2 and TRBJ2-5; the TRBD1 assignment by TCRdb is unverifiable without DNA. The receptor was isolated from a human donor with ulcerative colitis or Crohn's disease, or a healthy co-twin of an affected twin (not recorded which). Sequenced material: blood. The CDR3 loop is CASSAGQPKETQYF.